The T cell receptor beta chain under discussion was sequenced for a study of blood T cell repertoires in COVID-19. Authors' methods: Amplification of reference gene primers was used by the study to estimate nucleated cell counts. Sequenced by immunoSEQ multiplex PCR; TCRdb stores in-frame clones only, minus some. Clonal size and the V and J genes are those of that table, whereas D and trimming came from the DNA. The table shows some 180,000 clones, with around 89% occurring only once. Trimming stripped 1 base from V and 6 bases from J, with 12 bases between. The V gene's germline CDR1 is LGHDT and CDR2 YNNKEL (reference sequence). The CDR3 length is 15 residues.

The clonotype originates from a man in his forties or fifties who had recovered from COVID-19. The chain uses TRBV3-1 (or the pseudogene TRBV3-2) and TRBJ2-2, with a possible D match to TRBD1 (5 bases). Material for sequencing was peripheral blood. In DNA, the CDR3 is TGTGCCAGCAGCCAAGGCAGGGTTTTCTCCGGGGAGCTGTTTTTT. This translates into CASSQGRVFSGELFF.